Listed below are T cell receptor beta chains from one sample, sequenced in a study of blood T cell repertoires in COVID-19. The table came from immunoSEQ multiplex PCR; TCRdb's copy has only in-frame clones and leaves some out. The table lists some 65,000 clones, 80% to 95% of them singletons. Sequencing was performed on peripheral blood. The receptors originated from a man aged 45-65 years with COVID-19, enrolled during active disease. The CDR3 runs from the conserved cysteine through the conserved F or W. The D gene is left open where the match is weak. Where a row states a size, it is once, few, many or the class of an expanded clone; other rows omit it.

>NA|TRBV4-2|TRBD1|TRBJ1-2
CASSQLLSRDREDGYTF
TGTGCCAGCAGCCAACTTCTCTCCAGGGACAGGGAGGATGGCTACACCTTC
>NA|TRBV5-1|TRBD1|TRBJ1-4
CASSSTGVTNEKLFF
TGCGCCAGCAGCTCGACAGGGGTCACTAATGAAAAACTGTTTTTT
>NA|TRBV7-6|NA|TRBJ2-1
CASSPAASVRDEQFF
TGTGCCAGCAGCCCAGCGGCTAGCGTAAGGGATGAGCAGTTCTTC
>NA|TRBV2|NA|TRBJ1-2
CASRRPGYGYTF
TGTGCCAGCAGACGACCGGGCTATGGCTACACCTTC
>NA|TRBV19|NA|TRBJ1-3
CASSLRAVFSGNTIYF
TGTGCCAGTAGTTTGAGGGCAGTCTTCTCTGGAAACACCATATATTTT
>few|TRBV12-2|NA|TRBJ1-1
CASRLGRGLMNTEAFF
TGTGCAAGTCGCTTAGGGAGGGGATTGATGAACACTGAAGCTTTCTTT
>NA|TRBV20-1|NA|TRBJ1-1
CSAPPGAFF
TGCAGTGCCCCCCCCGGGGCTTTCTTT
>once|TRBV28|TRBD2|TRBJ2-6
CASRSFFGGSGANVLTF
TGTGCCAGCAGGTCATTTTTCGGGGGGTCTGGGGCCAACGTCCTGACTTTC
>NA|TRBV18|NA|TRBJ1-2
CASSPAVDTRYGYTF
TGTGCCAGCTCTCCCGCGGTGGATACCCGATATGGCTACACCTTC
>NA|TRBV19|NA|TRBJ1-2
CASSVPTEIYGYTF
TGTGCCAGTAGTGTACCTACTGAGATCTATGGCTACACCTTC
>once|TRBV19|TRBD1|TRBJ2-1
CASSPRTGVSYNEQFF
TGTGCCAGTAGCCCCCGGACAGGGGTGTCCTACAATGAGCAGTTCTTC
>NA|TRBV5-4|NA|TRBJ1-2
CASSPGHNYGYTF
TGTGCCAGCAGCCCGGGACATAACTATGGCTACACCTTC
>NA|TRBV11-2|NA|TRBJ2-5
CASSLVTGVGETQYF
TGTGCCAGCAGCTTAGTGACGGGAGTAGGAGAGACCCAGTACTTC
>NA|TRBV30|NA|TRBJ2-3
CACQHHTRPPADTQYF
TGTGCCTGCCAACACCACACTAGACCCCCCGCAGATACGCAGTATTTT
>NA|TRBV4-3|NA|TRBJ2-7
CASSQETGIEQYF
TGCGCCAGCAGCCAGGAAACGGGAATCGAGCAGTACTTC
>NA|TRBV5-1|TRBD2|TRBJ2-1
CASSHGTSGRAWDNEQFF
TGCGCCAGCAGCCACGGGACTAGCGGGAGGGCCTGGGACAATGAGCAGTTCTTC
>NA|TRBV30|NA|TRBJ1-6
CASSEDRDSPLHF
TGTGCCAGCAGTGAGGACAGAGATTCACCCCTCCACTTT
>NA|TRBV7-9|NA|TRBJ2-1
CASSLGLSSYNEQFF
TGTGCCAGCAGCTTAGGCCTGAGCTCCTACAATGAGCAGTTCTTC
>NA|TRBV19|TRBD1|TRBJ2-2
CATKVWTGNTGELFF
TGTGCCACAAAAGTATGGACAGGGAACACCGGGGAGCTGTTTTTT
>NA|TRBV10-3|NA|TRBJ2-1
CAISESRGQGKGHFF
TGTGCCATCAGTGAGTCGAGAGGGCAGGGGAAGGGCCACTTCTTC
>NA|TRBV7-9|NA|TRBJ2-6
CASSSDSSGANVLTF
TGTGCCAGCAGCTCGGACAGCTCTGGGGCCAACGTCCTGACTTTC
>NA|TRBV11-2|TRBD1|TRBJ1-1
CASSQADRGATEAFF
TGTGCCAGCAGCCAAGCGGACAGGGGGGCCACTGAAGCTTTCTTT
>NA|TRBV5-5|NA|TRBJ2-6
CASSLETSSGANVLTF
TGTGCCAGCAGCTTGGAAACCAGCTCTGGGGCCAACGTCCTGACTTTC
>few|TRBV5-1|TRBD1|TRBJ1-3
CASKPGQGAGNTIYF
TGCGCCAGCAAACCGGGACAGGGGGCTGGAAACACCATATATTTT
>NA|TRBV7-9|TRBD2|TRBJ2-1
CASSLLGNEASGRTHEQFF
TGTGCCAGCAGCTTACTCGGTAACGAGGCTAGCGGGAGGACACATGAGCAGTTCTTC
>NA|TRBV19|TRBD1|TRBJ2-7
CASSISRGLPYEQYF
TGTGCCAGTAGTATCTCCAGGGGGCTCCCCTACGAGCAGTACTTC